The rows below give T cell receptor beta chains drawn from one sample of a study of blood T cell repertoires in COVID-19. Assay: immunoSEQ multiplex PCR; the TCRdb copy retains only in-frame clones and omits some. This sample has about 210,000 clones, with about 83% found just once. Sequenced material: peripheral blood. All receptors derive from a woman aged 45-59 years with active or convalescent COVID-19. CDR3s include the opening cysteine and the closing phenylalanine or tryptophan. The D gene is left open where the match is weak. Some rows have no size entry. The others give once, few or many, or a class for an expanded clone.

NA	TRBV20-1	14	NA	TRBJ1-1	TGCAGTGCTAGTCGTCCAGGGCCATGGGCTGAAGCTTTCTTT	CSASRPGPWAEAFF
NA	TRBV30	14	TRBD1	TRBJ1-3	TGTGCCTGGGGGACAGGGGGCAATGGAAACACCATATATTTT	CAWGTGGNGNTIYF
NA	TRBV9	14	NA	TRBJ1-1	TGTGCCAGCAGCGAGAGCTTACAGTCAACTGAAGCTTTCTTT	CASSESLQSTEAFF
NA	TRBV5-1	15	TRBD1	TRBJ1-1	TGCGCCAGCAGCCGCGGGACAGAACTGAACACTGAAGCTTTCTTT	CASSRGTELNTEAFF
few	TRBV18	15	TRBD1	TRBJ1-4	TGTGCCAGCTCACCAGAGACAGGGGCCGCTGAAAAACTGTTTTTT	CASSPETGAAEKLFF
NA	TRBV9	15	TRBD2	TRBJ2-1	TGTGCCAGCAGCTCTGGACTAGCCTCCTACAATGAGCAGTTCTTC	CASSSGLASYNEQFF
NA	TRBV28	14	TRBD2	TRBJ2-7	TGTGCCAGCGGACTAGCGGAAGGTTCCTACGAGCAGTACTTC	CASGLAEGSYEQYF
NA	TRBV28	15	TRBD2	TRBJ2-1	TGTGCCAGCAGTACTAGCGGGGTGACCTACAATGAGCAGTTCTTC	CASSTSGVTYNEQFF
NA	TRBV7-9	15	NA	TRBJ1-3	TGTGCCAGCAGCTTAAACTATGCTCTCGGAAACACCATATATTTT	CASSLNYALGNTIYF
NA	TRBV6-5	10	NA	TRBJ1-2	TGTGCCAGCAGCGAGGTTGGCTACACCTTC	CASSEVGYTF
NA	TRBV28	16	TRBD1	TRBJ1-2	TGTGCCAGCAGGATCAGAACAGGGGCTGAGTACTATGGCTACACCTTC	CASRIRTGAEYYGYTF
NA	TRBV11-2	15	TRBD2	TRBJ2-4	TGTGCCAGCAGCATTAGCGGGGGGAAGGGAAACATTCAGTACTTC	CASSISGGKGNIQYF
NA	TRBV19	15	TRBD1	TRBJ2-1	TGTGCCAGTAGTTCGGGACAGGGGCTCTACAATGAGCAGTTCTTC	CASSSGQGLYNEQFF
NA	TRBV28	12	NA	TRBJ1-6	TGTGCCAGCGGGCAGGGTGGTTCACCCCTCCACTTT	CASGQGGSPLHF
few	TRBV2	12	TRBD1	TRBJ1-2	TGTGCCAGCGGGGGGACAGTCTATGGCTACACCTTC	CASGGTVYGYTF
NA	TRBV28	14	TRBD1	TRBJ1-2	TGTGCCAGCAGTTTAACGGGACAGGGAAGGGGCTACACCTTC	CASSLTGQGRGYTF
few	TRBV10-3	14	NA	TRBJ2-2	TGTGCCATCAGTGAGTCGAGCGACACCGGGGAGCTGTTTTTT	CAISESSDTGELFF
NA	TRBV18	14	NA	TRBJ1-1	TGTGCCAGCTCACGGGGAGGACGTGGCACTGAAGCTTTCTTT	CASSRGGRGTEAFF
NA	TRBV5-1	14	TRBD1	TRBJ1-6	TGCGCCAGCAGCTTCACAGGGGAGGAATCACCCCTCCACTTT	CASSFTGEESPLHF
NA	TRBV6-5	15	NA	TRBJ1-2	TGTGCCAGCAGTAGAGGTACGCCAATGGACTATGGCTACACCTTC	CASSRGTPMDYGYTF
once	TRBV5-1	15	TRBD1	TRBJ1-2	TGCGCCAGCAGCCCAGGACAGGGGGTTCCCTATGGCTACACCTTC	CASSPGQGVPYGYTF
NA	TRBV11-2	14	NA	TRBJ2-1	TGTGCCAGCAGCTTGGGCCAGCCCTACAATGAGCAGTTCTTC	CASSLGQPYNEQFF
NA	TRBV9	13	NA	TRBJ1-1	TGTGCCAGCAGCCAAGGGGTGAACACTGAAGCTTTCTTT	CASSQGVNTEAFF
NA	TRBV9	14	NA	TRBJ1-3	TGTGCCAGCAGCGTAGCCGGAGGGACAAACACCATATATTTT	CASSVAGGTNTIYF
NA	TRBV21-1	21	NA	TRBJ2-7	TGTGCCAGCAGCAAAGCGGGGGGGCCGGGACTCCTCATTATCAGGGCCCGGGAGCAGTACTTC	CASSKAGGPGLLIIRAREQYF
NA	TRBV9	17	TRBD1	TRBJ1-1	TGTGCCAGCAGCGTAGGGGACAGCCCGTATCCTCCTTTAGAAGCTTTCTTT	CASSVGDSPYPPLEAFF
NA	TRBV4-1	14	NA	TRBJ1-5	TGCGCCAGCAGCCAAGAACCAGGTAATCAGCCCCAGCATTTT	CASSQEPGNQPQHF
NA	TRBV29-1	12	NA	TRBJ2-5	TGCAGCGTTGCTGAGCCCGGAGAGACCCAGTACTTC	CSVAEPGETQYF
NA	TRBV28	17	TRBD1	TRBJ1-5	TGTGCCAGCAGTTTTCTTGGGACAGGGAAAAAGAATCAGCCCCAGCATTTT	CASSFLGTGKKNQPQHF
NA	TRBV11-2	14	TRBD1	TRBJ1-1	TGTGCCAGCCTCAGCGGTGGAGACAGGGTTTCAGCTTTCTTT	CASLSGGDRVSAFF
NA	TRBV7-9	16	TRBD1	TRBJ1-3	TGTGCCAGCAGCGCTGGACAGGGGGCGTCCGGAAACACCATATATTTT	CASSAGQGASGNTIYF
NA	TRBV2	15	NA	TRBJ2-5	TGTGCCAGCAGTCGGTCGCCGAGCCGGGGGGAGACCCAGTACTTC	CASSRSPSRGETQYF
NA	TRBV4-1	13	NA	TRBJ2-7	TGCGCCAGCAGCCCCTCCGGCTCCTACGAGCAGTACTTC	CASSPSGSYEQYF
NA	TRBV5-1	16	TRBD1	TRBJ1-6	TGCGCCAGCAGCCCTACTCCGGGACAGGGGAACTCACCCCTCCACTTT	CASSPTPGQGNSPLHF
NA	TRBV27	12	NA	TRBJ2-3	TGTGCCAGCAGTTTAAACGGGATTACGCAGTATTTT	CASSLNGITQYF
NA	TRBV9	15	NA	TRBJ1-5	TGTGCCAGCAGCCCCGGACAGAATAGCAATCAGCCCCAGCATTTT	CASSPGQNSNQPQHF
NA	TRBV12-3/TRBV12-4	12	NA	TRBJ2-7	TGTGCCAGCAGATCACAGGTCTACGAGCAGTACTTC	CASRSQVYEQYF
few	TRBV3-1/TRBV3-2	16	TRBD2	TRBJ2-1	TGTGCCAGCAGCGTCTCTCCTAGCGGGGGCTACAATGAGCAGTTCTTC	CASSVSPSGGYNEQFF
NA	TRBV3-1/TRBV3-2	16	NA	TRBJ1-6	TGTGCCAGCAGCTTTCTACAGGGTTTTATGGATTCACCCCTCCACTTT	CASSFLQGFMDSPLHF
NA	TRBV29-1	15	NA	TRBJ2-4	TGCAGCGTTGAAAAGGCAGGGGTTGCCAAAAACATTCAGTACTTC	CSVEKAGVAKNIQYF
once	TRBV6-5	13	TRBD1	TRBJ2-7	TGTGCCAGCAGTAGGGACAGGGCCTACGAGCAGTACTTC	CASSRDRAYEQYF
once	TRBV24-1	14	NA	TRBJ1-5	TGTGCCACCAGTGACCCGGGATACAATCAGCCCCAGCATTTT	CATSDPGYNQPQHF
NA	TRBV2	14	NA	TRBJ1-1	TGTGCCAGCAGTGCCCTACAGGGATCCACTGAAGCTTTCTTT	CASSALQGSTEAFF
once	TRBV19	14	TRBD2	TRBJ2-4	TGTGCCACCAACACGCCGGGGACTACTAACATTCAGTACTTC	CATNTPGTTNIQYF
once	TRBV7-8	13	NA	TRBJ1-1	TGTGCCAGCAGCTTGGAGCTGGTTATTGAAGCTTTCTTT	CASSLELVIEAFF
NA	TRBV12-3/TRBV12-4	13	NA	TRBJ2-7	TGTGCCAGCAGTGGCTCTGCAGCCTACGAGCAGTACTTC	CASSGSAAYEQYF